This TCR beta chain is from a study of T-cell reconstitution after alpha-beta-depleted transplantation in children. Preparation of the TCRbeta library involved a method that used unique molecular identifiers. Via MiXCR, TCRdb re-called the PCR reads, giving one row per CDR3 protein. The sample gives around 80,000 distinct CDR3 sequences, 15% to 20% of which show up once; approximately 55% is in the top ten. The study's findings and limits: A year post-transplant, T-cell counts and diversity derived mostly from newly produced T cells. High day-60 TCRbeta diversity in some patients came from surviving recipient T cells and thymic progenitors.

This CDR3 region has 16 residues. CDR1 SGHAT and CDR2 FQNNGV come from the germline V gene. V was clipped by 4 bases and J by 4 bases; unmatched bases: 8. In its sample, this clonotype was seen a few times. Antigen unknown. Here the sequenced sample was PBMCs, mostly from graft donor cells, taken 360 days after TCRalphabeta/CD19-depleted stem cell transplant. The chain employs TRBV11-2 and TRBJ2-7, with TRBD2 matching 12 bases. The receptor was isolated from a male patient between 2 and 10 years old who had a stem cell transplant for acute lymphoblastic leukemia, so the T cells may come from the graft donor. The CDR3 nucleotides are TGTGCCAGCAGCTGGACTAGCGGGACGCGAACTTACGAGCAGTACTTC. Translating it yields CASSWTSGTRTYEQYF.